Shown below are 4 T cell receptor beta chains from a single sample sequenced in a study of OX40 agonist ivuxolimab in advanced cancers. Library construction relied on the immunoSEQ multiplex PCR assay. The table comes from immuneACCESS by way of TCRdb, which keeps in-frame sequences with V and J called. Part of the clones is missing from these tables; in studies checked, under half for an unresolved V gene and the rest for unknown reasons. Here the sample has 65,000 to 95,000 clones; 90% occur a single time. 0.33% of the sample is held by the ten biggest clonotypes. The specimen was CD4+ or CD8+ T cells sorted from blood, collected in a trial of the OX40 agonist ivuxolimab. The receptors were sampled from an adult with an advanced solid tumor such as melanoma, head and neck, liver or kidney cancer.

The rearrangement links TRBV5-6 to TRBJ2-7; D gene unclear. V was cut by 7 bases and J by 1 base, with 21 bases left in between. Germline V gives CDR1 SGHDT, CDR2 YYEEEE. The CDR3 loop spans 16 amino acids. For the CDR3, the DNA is TGTGCCAGCGCTTTTCGCTCCCCTACCCAATCCTACGAGCAGTACGTC. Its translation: CASAFRSPTQSYEQYV.

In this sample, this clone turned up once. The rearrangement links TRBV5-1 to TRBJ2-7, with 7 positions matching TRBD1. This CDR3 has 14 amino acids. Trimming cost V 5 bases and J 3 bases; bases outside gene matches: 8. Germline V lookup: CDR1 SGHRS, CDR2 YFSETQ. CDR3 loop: CASSRTGTDYEQYF. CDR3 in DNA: TGCGCCAGCAGTCGTACCGGGACAGACTACGAGCAGTACTTC.

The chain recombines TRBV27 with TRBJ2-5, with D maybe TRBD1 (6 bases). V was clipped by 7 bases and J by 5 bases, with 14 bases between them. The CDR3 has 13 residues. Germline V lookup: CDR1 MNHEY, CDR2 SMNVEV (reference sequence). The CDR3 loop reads CASTPRGGETQYF. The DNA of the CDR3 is TGTGCCAGCACCCCAAGAGGGGGTGAGACCCAGTACTTC.

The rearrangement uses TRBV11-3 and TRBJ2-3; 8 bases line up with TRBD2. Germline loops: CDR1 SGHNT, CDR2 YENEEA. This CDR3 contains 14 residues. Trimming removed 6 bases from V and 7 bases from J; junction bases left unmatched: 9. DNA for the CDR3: TGTGCCAGCAGTTACGGGGGGGCCGATAATACGCAGTATTTT. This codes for CASSYGGADNTQYF. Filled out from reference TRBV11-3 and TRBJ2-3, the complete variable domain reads EAGVVQSPRYKIIEKKQPVAFWCNPISGHNTLYWYLQNLGQGPELLIRYENEEAVDDSQLPKDRFSAERLKGVDSTLKIQPAELGDSAVYLCASSYGGADNTQYFGPGTRLTVL.